This paragraph covers one T cell receptor beta chain sequence. What it recognizes is unknown. This entry comes from a study of T cells expressing NK-cell markers. Study-wide context: The TCR beta repertoires originated in sorted CD3+CD56+NKG2C+, CD3+CD56+NKG2C- and CD3+CD56-NKG2C+ T cells.

Study findings and constraints: Six or seven donors carried dominant NKG2C+ clonotypes that made up about 1.0-7.0% of their CD8+ T cells.

The germline V gene encodes CDR1 LNHDA and CDR2 SQIVND (reference sequence). There are 20 residues in the CDR3. What made the TCR beta cDNA was 5'RACE template switching with UMIs. TCRdb reprocessed the 5' RACE reads, with one entry per CDR3 protein and no DNA. The repertoire table contains about 440,000 distinct CDR3 sequences. What was sequenced was blood T cells: a sorted CD56 or NKG2C T cell subset, CD4+ or CD8+ T cells, or bulk PBMC T cells (not recorded which). This clonotype originated in a woman between 18 and 69 years old in good health. V and J are TRBV19 and TRBJ2-1; lacking DNA, the TRBD1 call made by TCRdb goes unchecked. The CDR3 spells CASSPRSGIFVESSYNEQFF.